The 10 T cell receptor beta chains below all came from one sample that was sequenced in a study of T cell responses to AZD1222 COVID-19 vaccine. Using immunoSEQ multiplex PCR, the repertoire was profiled, and TCRdb retains in-frame clones only, with some absent. The repertoire includes 150,000 or so clones, 92% of them detected once, and more than 3.5% sits in the top ten. The sequencing here drew on peripheral blood, taken on day 0 of AZD1222 vaccination. Every receptor here comes from an adult in good health.

This sequence joins TRBV19 and TRBJ1-2, with a tentative D call TRBD1 (5 bases). CDR1 and CDR2 (germline): LNHDA, SQIVND (reference sequence). The CDR3 consists of 12 residues. Trimming removed 6 bases from V and 8 bases from J, with 13 bases in between. The CDR3 loop is CASRSRAWGYTF. Here the CDR3 DNA reads TGTGCCAGTAGAAGCAGGGCCTGGGGCTACACCTTC.

This clone has only a few counts. The rearrangement links TRBV5-1 to TRBJ1-3; D perhaps matches TRBD1 (5 bases). Trimming took off 4 bases at V and 4 bases at J, with 12 bases between the two ends. The CDR3 length is 14 residues. Germline V gene sequence: CDR1 SGHRS, CDR2 YFSETQ. This CDR3 is CASSRGLKGNTIYF. In DNA, the CDR3 is TGCGCCAGCAGCAGGGGTCTGAAAGGAAACACCATATATTTT. Full variable domain (missing parts from reference TRBV5-1 and TRBJ1-3): KAGVTQTPRYLIKTRGQQVTLSCSPISGHRSVSWYQQTPGQGLQFLFEYFSETQRNKGNFPGRFSGRQFSNSRSEMNVSTLELGDSALYLCASSRGLKGNTIYFGEGSWLTVV.

V gene TRBV2 combines with J gene TRBJ2-5, with D possibly matching TRBD1 (6 bases). Trimming pared 5 bases from V and 5 bases from J, leaving 18 bases between. Per the germline V gene, CDR1 is SNHLY and CDR2 is FYNNEI. This CDR3 region has 15 residues. DNA for the CDR3: TGTGCCAGCAGTCGGACAGAAACCTCCATCGAGACCCAGTACTTC. As protein: CASSRTETSIETQYF.

This chain connects TRBV6-5 to TRBJ2-3, with D possibly being TRBD1 (5 bases). Trimming shortened V by 7 bases and J by 4 bases, and 18 bases separated the two germline ends. CDR1 is MNHEY, CDR2 SVGAGI, per germline. This CDR3 is 15 amino acids long. The CDR3 sequence is CASNPDGSRADTQYF. CDR3 in DNA: TGTGCCAGCAACCCGGACGGTTCCAGGGCAGATACGCAGTATTTT.

The rearrangement joins TRBV3-1 (or the pseudogene TRBV3-2) to TRBJ1-3; perhaps TRBD1 as D (5 bases). CDR1 is LGHDT, CDR2 YNNKEL, per germline (reference sequence). V gave up 4 bases and J gave up 0 bases, with 10 bases separating them. The CDR3 loop spans 15 amino acids. DNA for the CDR3: TGTGCCAGCAGCCTCCGGGGCCCCTCTGGAAACACCATATATTTT. Protein product: CASSLRGPSGNTIYF.

The V gene is TRBV19, the J gene TRBJ1-5; TRBD1 is a possible D gene (6 bases). Between the trimmed V and J ends, which lost 6 bases and 4 bases, there was a span of 13 bases. The germline CDR1 and CDR2 sequences are LNHDA and SQIVND (reference sequence). This CDR3 comprises 14 residues. The CDR3 sequence: CASRKQGGNQPQHF. The CDR3 DNA follows: TGTGCCAGTAGGAAACAGGGTGGTAATCAGCCCCAGCATTTT.

This sequence joins TRBV7-3 and TRBJ2-7, with a weak D call TRBD2 (5 bases). CDR1 and CDR2 from the germline V gene are SGHTA and FQGTGA. The ends were cut back, 5 bases at V and 2 bases at J, with 16 bases in the middle. This CDR3 contains 15 residues. CDR3 amino acids: CASSPLGVAPYEQYF. CDR3 DNA sequence: TGTGCCAGCAGCCCGCTCGGGGTAGCCCCCTACGAGCAGTACTTC.

This clone was seen a handful of times. This chain joins TRBV7-9 and TRBJ2-5; no clear D. The CDR3 runs 15 residues. CDR1 is SEHNR, CDR2 FQNEAQ, per germline (reference sequence). V gave up 6 bases and J gave up 3 bases, with 17 bases separating them. The CDR3 loop reads CASSPPGFGEETQYF. For the CDR3, the DNA is TGTGCCAGCAGTCCACCGGGCTTTGGGGAAGAGACCCAGTACTTC.

The rearrangement uses TRBV6-5 and TRBJ1-1; D is possibly TRBD1 (5 bases). The CDR3 covers 15 residues. Trimming took 5 bases from V and 5 from J, leaving 18 bases between them. Germline CDR1 MNHEY, CDR2 SVGAGI. CDR3 loop: CASSNPRAGQTEAFF. In DNA form, the CDR3 reads TGTGCCAGCAGTAACCCTCGGGCAGGGCAAACTGAAGCTTTCTTT.

V and J are TRBV2 and TRBJ1-6; D unresolved. Germline assignment: CDR1 SNHLY and CDR2 FYNNEI. V lost 5 bases, J lost 6 bases, and 11 bases lay in between. CDR3 size: 14 residues. The CDR3 loop is CASSRVVVNSPLHF. CDR3 sequence (DNA): TGTGCCAGCAGTAGGGTCGTCGTTAATTCACCCCTCCACTTT.